This T cell receptor (beta chain) was captured by sequencing in a study of T cells in Graves' hyperthyroidism and ophthalmopathy. Points from the study as a whole: Ophthalmopathy got predicted by the model a median around 6.6 months before its onset.

V was trimmed by 9 bases and J by 4 bases, leaving 15 bases between them. The CDR3 has 15 residues. The germline gives CDR1 KGHDR, CDR2 SFDVKD. TCR beta CDR3 sequences were amplified from RNA transcripts. The TCR CDR3 was amplified in a first-round RT-PCR using the HTBI primer set. TCRdb ran MiXCR on the multiplex PCR reads and lists one entry per CDR3 protein. The sample lists hundreds of thousands of distinct CDR3 sequences, about 35% occurring once. The authors deemed Graves' hyperthyroidism stable absent ophthalmopathy progression within 18 months. This clonotype was recorded a few times. What it recognizes is unknown.

The rearrangement joins TRBV24-1 to TRBJ2-6; no clear D. This receptor was identified in a middle-aged woman with Graves' hyperthyroidism. Material: blood. The CDR3: CATGDPGTGANVLTF. As DNA, the CDR3 is TGTGCCACCGGGGATCCAGGAACCGGGGCCAACGTCCTGACTTTC.